This TCR beta chain stems from a study of cytomegalovirus exposure and HLA in healthy donors. The donors were members of the validation cohort comprising over 90 subjects, separate from the roughly 730-subject first cohort. Profiling relied on immunoSEQ multiplex PCR, and the TCRdb table lists in-frame clones only, not all of them. The sample includes 150,000 to 200,000 clones, 85% seen only once; the top ten take 16%. Study-level findings and limits: TCR clusters originating in the first cohort tended to co-occur in the 110 or so validation repertoires, according to a later analysis. TCR beta chains numbering approximately 150 were designated cytomegalovirus-associated.

About this clone itself: Its antigen is still unknown.

Sequenced material: PBMCs. This TCR derives from a man between 18 and 29 years old in good health and CMV-seropositive.

The CDR3 DNA sequence: TGTGCCAGCAGCTTAGCGCGGGCGGTTGAAGCTTTCTTT. Protein sequence: CASSLARAVEAFF. The V call is TRBV7-9, the J call TRBJ1-1; D not certain. Germline-derived CDR1 and CDR2 are SEHNR and FQNEAQ (reference sequence). Deletions cut 0 bases from V and 7 bases from J, with 9 bases between. The CDR3 totals 13 residues.